Listed below are T cell receptor beta chains from one sample, sequenced in a study of blood T cell repertoires in COVID-19. Profiling relied on immunoSEQ multiplex PCR, and the TCRdb table lists in-frame clones only, not all of them. The sample yields 90,000 to 110,000 clones, 70% to 90% seen once. The sample taken for sequencing was peripheral blood. Receptors were obtained from a human donor in a cohort sampled during active COVID-19. Each CDR3 is given with its conserved first and last residue. Each record gives: clone size, D gene, V gene, J gene, CDR3 DNA, CDR3 protein. D genes are given only for firm matches. The listing skips clone size in some rows; elsewhere it reads once, few, many or a size class.

>-|-|TRBV6-6|TRBJ1-4
TGTGCCAGCAGTTACACCCCGACAGCTATTAATGAAAAACTGTTTTTT
CASSYTPTAINEKLFF
>-|-|TRBV27|TRBJ1-1
TGTGCCAGCAATTTATACGGGAACACTGAAGCTTTCTTT
CASNLYGNTEAFF
>-|-|TRBV27|TRBJ1-6
TGTGCCAGCAGTTTCCGGGGGGCTCGCCAACCCCTCCACTTT
CASSFRGARQPLHF
>-|-|TRBV19|TRBJ2-1
TGTGCCAGTAGACCGCCAGCCTACAATGAGCAGTTCTTC
CASRPPAYNEQFF
>-|TRBD1|TRBV2|TRBJ1-3
TGTGCCAGCCAGGCAGGGGGAGCGGAGGCTGGAAACACCATATATTTT
CASQAGGAEAGNTIYF
>-|TRBD1|TRBV2|TRBJ2-7
TGTGCCAGCAGTCTGACAGGGGGCAGTGAGCAGTACTTC
CASSLTGGSEQYF
>-|TRBD1|TRBV6-5|TRBJ1-2
TGTGCCAGCAGTAGGACAGGGGGAGTCTATGGCTACACCTTC
CASSRTGGVYGYTF
>-|-|TRBV7-3|TRBJ2-7
TGTGCCAGCAGCCTAGAAGGCGGCGCCTACGAGCAGTACTTC
CASSLEGGAYEQYF
>-|-|TRBV5-5|TRBJ1-3
TGTGCCAGCAGCTTGGCAGGGGTGTACTCGGGAAACACCATATATTTT
CASSLAGVYSGNTIYF
>-|TRBD2|TRBV3-1/TRBV3-2|TRBJ2-1
TGTGCCAGCAGCCCGAGGAGCGGGGGGGAAAACAATGAGCAGTTCTTC
CASSPRSGGENNEQFF
>-|-|TRBV6-5|TRBJ1-2
TGTGCCAGCAGTTTAAAGGGAGTAGCGGCTAGGTATGGCTACACCTTC
CASSLKGVAARYGYTF
>-|-|TRBV12-3/TRBV12-4|TRBJ2-7
TGTGCCAGCAGTTTTTATTCCAGCTACGAGCAGTACTTC
CASSFYSSYEQYF
>-|-|TRBV7-9|TRBJ1-2
TGTGCCAGCAGCTTAGAACCGGACAGACACTATGGCTACACCTTC
CASSLEPDRHYGYTF
>-|TRBD1|TRBV5-4|TRBJ2-5
TGTGCCAGCAGCCAACAGGGGTTGGGAGAGACCCAGTACTTC
CASSQQGLGETQYF
>-|TRBD2|TRBV5-6|TRBJ2-2
TGTGCCAGCAGCTTCCCCCTCGGTAGCGGGGATACCGGGGAGCTGTTTTTT
CASSFPLGSGDTGELFF
>once|TRBD2|TRBV4-2|TRBJ2-7
TGTGCCAGCAGCCAAGAGACAGCGGGAAGGGCCTACGAGCAGTACTTC
CASSQETAGRAYEQYF
>-|TRBD2|TRBV15|TRBJ2-7
TGTGCCACCAGCAGAGATCCCGGGACTAAAGGGGAAACGTACTTC
CATSRDPGTKGETYF
>-|TRBD2|TRBV7-9|TRBJ2-7
TGTGCCAGCAGCTTAGCGGCGGGAGAGGTGTCCGAGCAGTACTTC
CASSLAAGEVSEQYF
>-|TRBD1|TRBV3-1/TRBV3-2|TRBJ2-7
TGTGCCAGCAGCCAACGACAGGGGGACCGCTACGAGCAGTACTTC
CASSQRQGDRYEQYF
>-|-|TRBV7-2|TRBJ1-1
TGTGCCAGCAGCTTATCGTGGGGAGGGGCTATGAACACTGAAGCTTTCTTT
CASSLSWGGAMNTEAFF
>once|-|TRBV5-1|TRBJ2-2
TGCGCCAGCAGCTCACGGGGGAGCAACACCGGGGAGCTGTTTTTT
CASSSRGSNTGELFF
>-|-|TRBV3-1/TRBV3-2|TRBJ2-1
TGTGCCAGCAGCCGGACCAGCGGAGGGTCCTTCAATGAGCAGTTCTTC
CASSRTSGGSFNEQFF
>-|TRBD1|TRBV2|TRBJ1-1
TGTGCCAGCAGTGACCAGGGGGCTGGGTACACTGAAGCTTTCTTT
CASSDQGAGYTEAFF
>-|-|TRBV20-1|TRBJ1-5
TGCAGTGCTAGTGAAGGGGTGAATCAGCCCCAGCATTTT
CSASEGVNQPQHF
>-|TRBD1|TRBV2|TRBJ1-1
TGTGCCAGCAGGGATATACAGGGGCGAGGCACTGAAGCTTTCTTT
CASRDIQGRGTEAFF
>once|-|TRBV18|TRBJ1-1
TGTGCCAGCTCACCAAAACAGGGTAACACTGAAGCTTTCTTT
CASSPKQGNTEAFF
>-|-|TRBV4-3|TRBJ2-6
TGCGCCAGCAGCCAAGAAGTAGGGGCGTCTGGGGCCAACGTCCTGACTTTC
CASSQEVGASGANVLTF
>-|-|TRBV18|TRBJ2-1
TGTGCCAGCTCACCGAGCGATGAGCAGTTCTTC
CASSPSDEQFF
>-|TRBD1|TRBV5-4|TRBJ2-1
TGTGCCAGCAGAAATCTACAGGGGATAGGTCCTTACAATGAGCAGTTCTTC
CASRNLQGIGPYNEQFF
>-|-|TRBV4-3|TRBJ2-7
TGCGCCAGCAGCCAAAGCCCGGGAACCCCCACTGGGGAGCAGTACTTC
CASSQSPGTPTGEQYF
>-|-|TRBV4-3|TRBJ2-3
TGCGCCAGCAGCCAAGAAATCGCCGGACAGCCGACAGATACGCAGTATTTT
CASSQEIAGQPTDTQYF
>-|TRBD1|TRBV7-7|TRBJ2-3
TGTGCCAGCAGCCCCCTTACAGGGGGCACAGATACGCAGTATTTT
CASSPLTGGTDTQYF
>-|-|TRBV21-1|TRBJ1-4
TGTGCCAGCAGAGTCCCGGGACAGGGGGAAGCTGAAAAACTGTTTTTT
CASRVPGQGEAEKLFF
>-|-|TRBV27|TRBJ1-2
TGTGCCAGCAGAACCCAATCAGGGGCCAGTGGTGGCTACACCTTC
CASRTQSGASGGYTF
>-|-|TRBV18|TRBJ1-5
TGTGCCAGCTCACCCCCATTGTGGAGTGGCAATCAGCCCCAGCATTTT
CASSPPLWSGNQPQHF
>-|-|TRBV18|TRBJ1-3
TGTGCCAGCTCCGCCAACGGTCCTATGAGGCCCCGGGGTGGAAACACCATATATTTT
CASSANGPMRPRGGNTIYF
>-|-|TRBV6-1|TRBJ2-7
TGTGCCAGCAGTGAGGAAGGACAGCAAACCCGCTACGAGCAGTACTTC
CASSEEGQQTRYEQYF
>-|-|TRBV7-2|TRBJ1-2
TGTGCCAGCAGCCCGGGGCGGGGGTTGTGGGGCTACACCTTC
CASSPGRGLWGYTF
>-|-|TRBV3-1/TRBV3-2|TRBJ2-1
TGTGCCAGCAGCCGCACTAACTCCGGCTACAATGAGCAGTTCTTC
CASSRTNSGYNEQFF
>-|-|TRBV27|TRBJ2-5
TGTGCCAGCAGTTCAATCCAGGGGCGGGAGACCCAGTACTTC
CASSSIQGRETQYF
>-|TRBD1|TRBV19|TRBJ1-4
TGTGCCAGTAGGATGACAGGGTCGAATGAAAAACTGTTTTTT
CASRMTGSNEKLFF
>-|TRBD1|TRBV5-6|TRBJ1-6
TGTGCCAGCAGCTCAACCGGGACAGGGGTCTTTAATTCACCCCTCCACTTT
CASSSTGTGVFNSPLHF
>-|TRBD2|TRBV4-1|TRBJ2-3
TGCGCCAGCAGCCGAGGACTAGCGGGGAGCACAGATACGCAGTATTTT
CASSRGLAGSTDTQYF
>-|TRBD1|TRBV11-3|TRBJ1-2
TGTGCCAGCAGCTCTCACCAACAGGGGGCGCCTAACTATGGCTACACCTTC
CASSSHQQGAPNYGYTF
>once|-|TRBV9|TRBJ2-3
TGTGCCAGCGGCTCAGACTCAGCGCATACGCAGTATTTT
CASGSDSAHTQYF
>-|TRBD1|TRBV18|TRBJ2-1
TGTGCCAGCTCATCTCTGACGGGGACAGGGGCCTACAATGAGCAGTTCTTC
CASSSLTGTGAYNEQFF